Listed below are T cell receptor beta chains from one sample, sequenced in a study of CD8 T cells in ankylosing spondylitis. TCRdb redid the calling of the 5' RACE reads with MiXCR, one entry per CDR3 protein. The data contain 200,000 to 250,000 distinct CDR3 sequences, over 8.5% of them singletons. Sequencing used blood, either unsorted or a sorted T cell fraction (not recorded which). The receptors shown here come from a male donor with ankylosing spondylitis or in good health (not recorded which). CDR3s include the opening cysteine and the closing phenylalanine or tryptophan. D genes are given only for firm matches. Part of the rows lack a size; the others show once, few, many or a class for expanded clones.

TRBV20-1	many	.	TRBJ1-1	TGCAGTGCTAGGTATTCGGATAATGAAGCTTTCTTT	CSARYSDNEAFF
TRBV12-3/TRBV12-4	many	.	TRBJ1-6	TGTGCCAGCAGTTTAACCGAAATGAATTCACCCCTCCACTTT	CASSLTEMNSPLHF
TRBV15	many	TRBD1	TRBJ1-4	TGTGCCACCAGCAGAGACGGACAATGGACCGGGACAGCCACTTTT	CATSRDGQWTGTATF
TRBV5-5	many	TRBD1	TRBJ2-1	TGTGCCAGCAGTCATGGGACAGGGGGCTTCAATGAGCAGTTCTTC	CASSHGTGGFNEQFF
TRBV5-5	.	.	TRBJ2-7	TGTGCCAGCAGCTACCGGGACAATCTCTACGAGCAGTACTTC	CASSYRDNLYEQYF
TRBV29-1	many	TRBD1	TRBJ1-1	TGCAGCGTTGGGGGGGGACAGGACGCATATTACCCTGAGAACACTGAAGCTTTCTTT	CSVGGGQDAYYPENTEAFF
TRBV29-1	many	.	TRBJ1-5	TGCAGCGTGGTTCAGTGGAGCAATCAGCCCCAGCATTTT	CSVVQWSNQPQHF
TRBV6-5	.	.	TRBJ2-7	TGTGCCAGCAGAGGGACCAACTACGAGCAGTACTTC	CASRGTNYEQYF
TRBV27	.	.	TRBJ1-1	TGTGCCAGCAGTTGGTCGGAGAACACTGAAGCTTTCTTT	CASSWSENTEAFF
TRBV4-1	many	TRBD1	TRBJ1-2	TGCGCCAGCAGCCAAGATCGAACAGGGGGCGGCTATGGCTACACCTTC	CASSQDRTGGGYGYTF
TRBV20-1	many	.	TRBJ2-5	TGCAGTGCTAGGGTCACGGAGACCCAGTACTTC	CSARVTETQYF
TRBV5-1	.	.	TRBJ2-1	TGCGCCAGCAGCGTGTTTTCGGGACACAATGAGCAGTTCTTC	CASSVFSGHNEQFF
TRBV20-1	.	.	TRBJ1-3	TGCAGTGCTAGAGATTCGTCGGTCTCTGGAAACACCATATATTTT	CSARDSSVSGNTIYF
TRBV5-1	many	TRBD1	TRBJ1-1	TGCGCCAGCAAGGCCGGGACAGGGGGCGCTTACACTGAAGCTTTCTTT	CASKAGTGGAYTEAFF
TRBV12-3/TRBV12-4	.	.	TRBJ1-1	TGTGCCAGCAGCCCCTTGGCAAGAGGGGCCCGTTATGCTTTCTTT	CASSPLARGARYAFF
TRBV5-1	.	TRBD1	TRBJ2-3	TGCGCCAGCAGCCCGGGACAGGGAGCAGATACGCAGTATTTT	CASSPGQGADTQYF